These 20 T cell receptor beta chains share one sample of origin, sequenced in a study of blood T cell repertoires in COVID-19. The protocol was immunoSEQ multiplex PCR, while the TCRdb copy is restricted to in-frame clones and leaves out a portion. The sample yields 200,000 to 300,000 clones, around 87% seen once. The sample was peripheral blood. These receptors came from a woman aged 40 to 55 who had recovered from COVID-19.

The rearrangement uses TRBV5-1 and TRBJ1-2, with D possibly TRBD1 on 6 matching bases. CDR3 length equals 14 residues. CDR1 and CDR2 from the germline V gene are SGHRS and YFSETQ. V was trimmed by 3 bases and J by 2 bases, leaving 11 bases between them. The CDR3 nucleotides are TGCGCCAGCAGCTCCCACAGGGCAAACTATGGCTACACCTTC. It translates to CASSSHRANYGYTF.

Only a few counts were recorded for this clone. The chain carries TRBV5-1 and TRBJ1-1, with 9 bases identical to TRBD1. The CDR3 extends over 13 amino acids. Germline CDR1 and CDR2: SGHRS and YFSETQ. The V gene end was trimmed by 4 bases and the J gene end by 6 bases; junction bases not matched to a gene: 4. In DNA, the CDR3 is TGCGCCAGCAGCCTGGGACAGGGCCCTGAAGCTTTCTTT. Translated: CASSLGQGPEAFF. Based on the CDR3 plus reference TRBV5-1 and TRBJ1-1, the full variable domain is KAGVTQTPRYLIKTRGQQVTLSCSPISGHRSVSWYQQTPGQGLQFLFEYFSETQRNKGNFPGRFSGRQFSNSRSEMNVSTLELGDSALYLCASSLGQGPEAFFGQGTRLTVV.

The chain employs TRBV6-1 and TRBJ1-6, with TRBD1 matching 9 bases. J was trimmed by 7 bases and V by 6 bases; bases with no gene match: 4. Germline values: CDR1 MNHNS, CDR2 SASEGT. The CDR3 loop spans 14 amino acids. CDR3 in amino acids: CASSHRGPNSPLHF. CDR3 coding DNA: TGTGCCAGCAGCCACAGGGGGCCGAATTCACCCCTCCACTTT.

The J gene is TRBJ1-4, the V gene TRBV5-4; 8 nucleotides match TRBD1. Losses at the gene ends were 0 bases for V and 6 bases for J; bases not matched to a gene: 10. The CDR3 length is 17 residues. The V gene's germline CDR1 is SGHNT and CDR2 YYREEE (reference sequence). DNA for the CDR3: TGTGCCAGCAGCTTGGGGACAGGGTATAAGGCGGATGAAAAACTGTTTTTT. It encodes CASSLGTGYKADEKLFF.

The chain is built from TRBV11-2 and TRBJ1-1; the match to TRBD1 covers 7 bases. The CDR3 loop spans 14 amino acids. Germline V lookup: CDR1 SGHAT, CDR2 FQNNGV. V shed 3 bases and J 5 bases; nucleotides not matched to a gene: 6. The CDR3 protein is CASSLDRLGTEAFF. CDR3 nucleotide sequence: TGTGCCAGCAGCTTGGACAGGTTAGGGACTGAAGCTTTCTTT.

The CDR3 DNA reads TGTGCCAGCAGCCCACCTACCATAGCGGGGGGTCTGAACACCGGGGAGCTGTTTTTT. Translation: CASSPPTIAGGLNTGELFF. This chain uses TRBV7-6 with TRBJ2-2, with 10 bases aligning to TRBD2. With V trimmed by 5 bases and J by 1 base, 13 bases remained unmatched. Per the germline V gene, CDR1 is SGHVS and CDR2 is FNYEAQ. The CDR3 contains 19 residues.

V and J are TRBV6-4 and TRBJ1-2; TRBD1 is a possible D gene (6 bases). The CDR3 has 13 amino acids. Germline V gene lookup returns CDR1 MRHNA and CDR2 SNTAGT. Trimming removed 5 bases at V and 3 bases at J, with 10 bases between. In nucleotides, the CDR3 is TGTGCCAGCAGTTCCACAGGGTACTATGGCTACACCTTC. It encodes CASSSTGYYGYTF.

The V and J genes are TRBV6-5 and TRBJ2-7; D gene unclear. This CDR3 region has 14 residues. Trimming left V 5 bases short and J 0 bases short, with 11 bases between. CDR1 and CDR2 (germline): MNHEY, SVGAGI. The CDR3, as DNA: TGTGCCAGCAGTAATGACTTAGACTCCTACGAGCAGTACTTC. This sequence encodes CASSNDLDSYEQYF.

The V gene is TRBV29-1, the J gene TRBJ1-1; 7 bases fit TRBD1. This CDR3 is built from 12 residues. Trimming removed 6 bases from V and 0 bases from J; junction bases left unmatched: 1. CDR1 and CDR2 (germline): SQVTM, ANQGSEA. Here the CDR3 reads CSVGQLNTEAFF. The CDR3 DNA sequence: TGCAGCGTGGGACAGTTGAACACTGAAGCTTTCTTT.

The V gene is TRBV30, the J gene TRBJ2-4, with D perhaps TRBD2 (7 bases). The CDR3 extends over 15 amino acids. Looked up from germline, CDR1 is GTSNPN and CDR2 is SVGIG (reference sequence). V shed 8 bases and J shed 1 base, with 18 bases lying between them. The CDR3 loop reads CARGAPGGAKNIQYF. CDR3 DNA: TGTGCCCGGGGGGCCCCCGGGGGGGCCAAAAACATTCAGTACTTC.

V gene TRBV3-1 (or the pseudogene TRBV3-2) combines with J gene TRBJ2-5; 9 bases map to TRBD2. CDR1 is LGHDT and CDR2 is YNNKEL in the germline V gene (reference sequence). The CDR3 is made up of 15 amino acids. Losses at the gene ends were 4 bases for V and 2 bases for J; bases not matched to a gene: 5. CDR3 nucleotide sequence: TGTGCCAGCAGCCGAGGGCGGGGGGGACAAGAGACCCAGTACTTC. Translating it yields CASSRGRGGQETQYF.

This chain uses TRBV5-1 with TRBJ2-3; TRBD1 is a possible D gene (6 bases). Trimming removed 4 bases at V and 5 bases at J, with 11 bases between. Looked up from germline, CDR1 is SGHRS and CDR2 is YFSETQ. The CDR3 has 13 residues. DNA of the CDR3: TGCGCCAGCAGCCGGGACACTCGAGATACGCAGTATTTT. Amino acid sequence: CASSRDTRDTQYF.

V usage is TRBV5-6 and J usage is TRBJ2-3, with a possible D match to TRBD2 (5 bases). V lost 3 bases and J lost 5, with 7 bases in between. CDR1 is SGHDT and CDR2 is YYEEEE in the germline V gene. This CDR3 is 12 amino acids long. CDR3 sequence reads: CASSSGRDTQYF. CDR3 nucleotides: TGTGCCAGCAGCTCGGGGAGAGATACGCAGTATTTT. The full variable domain, its missing parts supplied by reference TRBV5-6 and TRBJ2-3, is DAGVTQSPTHLIKTRGQQVTLRCSPKSGHDTVSWYQQALGQGPQFIFQYYEEEERQRGNFPDRFSGHQFPNYSSELNVNALLLGDSALYLCASSSGRDTQYFGPGTRLTVL.

V gene TRBV5-1 combines with J gene TRBJ2-2; D is ambiguous. V dropped 3 bases and J dropped 1 base, with 7 bases sitting between them. This CDR3 comprises 14 residues. Germline CDR1 reads SGHRS; CDR2 reads YFSETQ. The CDR3 DNA is TGCGCCAGCAGCTCTATTCTGAACACCGGGGAGCTGTTTTTT. Its translation is CASSSILNTGELFF.

This clone occurred once. The chain recombines TRBV18 with TRBJ2-5; 8 nucleotides match TRBD1. The CDR3 length is 12 residues. J gave up 5 bases and V 6 bases, and 2 bases lay outside the gene matches. Germline CDR1 is KGHSH and CDR2 is LQKENI. The CDR3 here is CASSRDRETQYF. The DNA of the CDR3 is TGTGCCAGCTCGCGGGACAGGGAGACCCAGTACTTC.

The CDR3 region is CASSPGTDYYGYTF. In nucleotides, the CDR3 is TGTGCCAGCAGCCCCGGGACAGACTACTATGGCTACACCTTC. The chain couples TRBV5-8 to TRBJ1-2, with 7 bases identical to TRBD1. Trimming took 4 bases from V and 3 from J; bases not matched to a gene: 6. The CDR3 is 14 amino acids. Germline assignment: CDR1 SGHTS and CDR2 YDEGEE.

The chain is built from TRBV19 and TRBJ2-6; D gene uncertain. CDR1 is LNHDA and CDR2 is SQIVND in the germline V gene (reference sequence). V gave up 1 base and J gave up 1 base, with 2 bases separating them. The CDR3 is 14 amino acids. The CDR3 loop is CASSIVSGANVLTF. CDR3 sequence (DNA): TGTGCCAGTAGTATAGTATCTGGGGCCAACGTCCTGACTTTC.

J is TRBJ1-4 and V is TRBV4-2; 7 positions agree with TRBD1. Germline CDR1 reads LGHNA; CDR2 reads YNFKEQ. The CDR3 extends over 16 amino acids. V lost 1 base, J lost 3 bases, and 5 bases stayed unmatched. CDR3 residues: CASSQVQQGSNEKLFF. For the CDR3, the DNA is TGTGCCAGCAGCCAAGTTCAACAGGGGTCTAATGAAAAACTGTTTTTT.

This chain joins TRBV9 and TRBJ1-2; D is unresolved. Germline V CDR1 and CDR2: SGDLS, YYNGEE. The germline V and J ends were trimmed by 4 bases and 4 bases, with 17 bases remaining between them. This CDR3 spans 15 amino acids. In DNA, the CDR3 is TGTGCCAGCAGCCATCCCGCAGGCTTGTTCTATGGCTACACCTTC. Translating it yields CASSHPAGLFYGYTF.

This clone was counted between two and nine times. The V call is TRBV30, the J call TRBJ2-3; TRBD2 aligns across 7 bases. With 0 bases clipped from V and 0 bases from J, the junction kept 12 bases outside the gene matches. This CDR3 is 18 amino acids long. Germline V gene data show CDR1 as GTSNPN and CDR2 as SVGIG (reference sequence). CDR3 sequence: CAWSVFRRGWPSTDTQYF. In nucleotides, the CDR3 is TGTGCCTGGAGTGTATTTCGGCGGGGGTGGCCTAGCACAGATACGCAGTATTTT.